The T cell receptor beta chain under discussion was sequenced for a study of control samples from healthy donors and cancer patients. The J segment lost 6 bases and the V segment lost 0 bases, leaving 6 bases of the junction unmatched. This CDR3 has 15 amino acids. Germline lookup yields CDR1 SGHRS and CDR2 YFSETQ. Measured with immunoSEQ multiplex PCR; TCRdb has only the in-frame clones, and not every one. Altogether about 85,000 clones are present, 85% to 90% being singletons, with the ten largest covering about 7.4%. The J gene is TRBJ2-7, the V gene TRBV5-1, with TRBD2 identical over 10 bases. This TCR was sampled from a woman aged 55 to 70 in good health. Sequenced input: blood. The CDR3 region has the DNA TGCGCCAGCAGCTTGGGGACTAGCGGTCAAGGCGAGCAGTACTTC. It encodes CASSLGTSGQGEQYF.